This T cell receptor beta chain was sequenced during a study of blood T cell repertoires in COVID-19. The repertoire was sequenced with immunoSEQ multiplex PCR; TCRdb's copy has only in-frame clones and lacks some. This table has 300,000 to 400,000 clones, roughly 90% appearing once. V was cut by 2 bases and J by 0 bases, with 10 bases left in between. Germline V gene data show CDR1 as KGHSH and CDR2 as LQKENI. CDR3 length equals 15 residues. The TCR originated in a woman in her twenties or thirties with COVID-19, enrolled during active disease. Material for sequencing was peripheral blood. This sequence joins TRBV18 and TRBJ1-1, with no clear D. The CDR3 sequence is CASSPSTPMNTEAFF. Here the CDR3 DNA reads TGTGCCAGCTCACCATCGACACCGATGAACACTGAAGCTTTCTTT.